One sample yielded the 14 T cell receptor beta chains listed below, sequenced in a study of T cell repertoires in cytomegalovirus infection. A single record per CDR3 protein comes from TCRdb applying MiXCR to the reads. The sample yields about 740,000 distinct CDR3 sequences, 35% to 45% seen once. The source material was PBMCs. The receptors were gathered from a human donor in good health (CMV status not recorded). Some clones in this sample may be carry-over from other donors' samples.

In its sample, this clonotype was seen a few times. The chain couples TRBV6-5 to TRBJ2-2; weak D call: TRBD1 (6 bases). The germline gives CDR1 MNHEY, CDR2 SVGAGI. The CDR3 is made up of 15 amino acids. V gave up 2 bases and J gave up 7 bases, with 14 bases separating them. The CDR3 spells CASSYPPGEFGELFF. The CDR3 DNA reads as TGTGCCAGCAGTTACCCGCCAGGGGAATTCGGGGAGCTGTTTTTT.

This chain links TRBV11-2 with TRBJ2-7, with TRBD2 matching 13 bases. The CDR3 runs 16 residues. Germline-derived CDR1 and CDR2 are SGHAT and FQNNGV. J lost 3 bases, V lost 5 bases, and 7 bases had no gene match. CDR3 sequence (DNA): TGTGCCAGCAGCACGGGGACTAGCGGGAAAATCTACGAGCAGTACTTC. Its protein is CASSTGTSGKIYEQYF.

This clonotype was counted only a few times. The rearrangement joins TRBV6-5 to TRBJ2-4, with unresolved D. The CDR3 contains 14 residues. With 2 bases removed from V and 5 bases from J, the gap between germline ends came to 10 bases. Germline CDR1 MNHEY, CDR2 SVGAGI. CDR3 residues: CASSYDRIQNIQYF. The DNA of the CDR3 is TGTGCCAGCAGTTACGATCGTATCCAAAACATTCAGTACTTC.

The chain links TRBV7-2 to TRBJ2-7; D gene ambiguous. This CDR3 has 14 amino acids. The germline V gene encodes CDR1 SGHTA and CDR2 FQGNSA. Trimming pared 0 bases from V and 3 bases from J, leaving 9 bases between. The DNA of the CDR3 is TGTGCCAGCAGCTTAGCGTTGTTTAGCTACGAGCAGTACTTC. As protein: CASSLALFSYEQYF.

The table lists this clonotype with a few counts. The chain is built from TRBV11-1 and TRBJ2-1, with D tentatively TRBD2 (6 bases). This CDR3 region has 14 residues. V lost 3 bases to trimming and J lost 4 bases, with 10 bases between them. CDR1 is SGHAT and CDR2 is FQDESV in the germline V gene (reference sequence). CDR3: CASSFRDLYNEQFF. The CDR3 region has the DNA TGTGCCAGCAGCTTCCGGGACTTATACAATGAGCAGTTCTTC.

As concerns this clonotype: The CDR3 carries no conserved terminal phenylalanine or tryptophan, so it likely arises from a read error. This chain uses TRBV15 with TRBJ2-7, with no clear D. Germline V gene sequence: CDR1 LNHNV, CDR2 YYDKDF (reference sequence). Trimming cost V 0 bases and J 2 bases, with 8 bases left between them. CDR3 size: 14 residues. The CDR3 DNA reads TGTGCCACCAGCAGAGAAGTGTCCCCCTACGAGCAGTACTTA. The encoded protein is CATSREVSPYEQYL.

V gene TRBV7-9 combines with J gene TRBJ1-2, with TRBD1 matching 8 bases. Germline CDR1 reads SEHNR; CDR2 reads FQNEAQ (reference sequence). This CDR3 is 15 amino acids long. Trimming cost V 1 base and J 4 bases; bases outside gene matches: 5. The CDR3 is CASSLDQGATYGYTF. In DNA, the CDR3 is TGTGCCAGCAGCTTAGATCAGGGGGCGACCTATGGCTACACCTTC.

About this clonotype itself: Just one base apart from a much larger clone, this may be a read error. Lacking the conserved final phenylalanine or tryptophan, this CDR3 likely reflects a read error. V gene TRBV7-2 combines with J gene TRBJ1-2; 7 bases are shared with TRBD1. The CDR3 is 13 residues long. Germline V gives CDR1 SGHTA, CDR2 FQGNSA. J gave up 4 bases and V 5 bases, and 4 bases lay outside the gene matches. CDR3 bases: TGTGCCAGCAGCCCCGGACAGGTCTATGGCTACACCTGC. Translated, it gives CASSPGQVYGYTC.

In this sample, this clonotype turned up many times. The chain recombines TRBV7-2 with TRBJ1-1, with no clear D. The V gene lost 2 bases and the J gene lost 4 bases, with 8 bases spanning the gap. From germline, CDR1 is SGHTA and CDR2 FQGNSA. The CDR3 is 13 amino acids. The CDR3 reads CASSLRGFTEAFF. The CDR3 DNA reads as TGTGCCAGCAGCTTAAGAGGGTTCACTGAAGCTTTCTTT. Combining the CDR3 with reference TRBV7-2 and TRBJ1-1 gives the whole variable domain GAGVSQSPSNKVTEKGKDVELRCDPISGHTALYWYRQSLGQGLEFLIYFQGNSAPDKSGLPSDRFSAERTGGSVSTLTIQRTQQEDSAVYLCASSLRGFTEAFFGQGTRLTVV.

The chain links TRBV6-6 to TRBJ1-6; D unclear. The germline V and J ends were trimmed by 7 bases and 11 bases, with 18 bases remaining between them. This CDR3 has 14 residues. Germline V gene data show CDR1 as MNHNY and CDR2 as SVGAGI (reference sequence). CDR3 in DNA: TGTGCCAGCACCCAGAGGACCGGTTCGGCACCCCTCCACTTT. Its translation: CASTQRTGSAPLHF.

This sequence joins TRBV3-1 and TRBJ2-7; 8 bases map to TRBD2. J gave up 3 bases and V 3 bases, and 4 bases lay outside the gene matches. Germline V gene sequence: CDR1 LGHDT, CDR2 YNNKEL (reference sequence). The CDR3 length is 14 residues. CDR3 sequence (DNA): TGTGCCAGCAGCCAGCGCGGGAGGAACTACGAGCAGTACTTC. It codes for CASSQRGRNYEQYF.

The chain is built from TRBV30 and TRBJ1-2; D gene ambiguous. This CDR3 spans 13 amino acids. The germline V gene has CDR1 GTSNPN and CDR2 SVGIG (reference sequence). V shed 4 bases and J shed 8 bases, with 17 bases lying between them. CDR3 in amino acids: CAWNLREGYGYTF. The DNA of the CDR3 is TGTGCCTGGAACCTGAGGGAGGGTTACGGCTACACCTTC. Supplemented by reference TRBV30 and TRBJ1-2, the full variable domain reads SQTIHQWPATLVQPVGSPLSLECTVEGTSNPNLYWYRQAAGRGLQLLFYSVGIGQISSEVPQNLSASRPQDRQFILSSKKLLLSDSGFYLCAWNLREGYGYTFGSGTRLTVV.

Ten or more counts support this clonotype. The chain is built from TRBV7-8 and TRBJ1-4; D gene unclear. V shed 0 bases and J shed 8 bases, with 13 bases lying between them. The CDR3 runs 15 residues. Germline V lookup: CDR1 SGHVS, CDR2 FQNEAQ. The CDR3 sequence is CASSLARRVGEKLFF. CDR3 in DNA: TGTGCCAGCAGCTTAGCGCGCCGGGTGGGAGAAAAACTGTTTTTT.

This chain connects TRBV27 to TRBJ2-1; 7 nucleotides agree with TRBD2. The CDR3 sequence is 15 residues long. J gave up 7 bases and V 2 bases, and 8 bases lay outside the gene matches. Germline-derived CDR1 and CDR2 are MNHEY and SMNVEV (reference sequence). The CDR3 DNA follows: TGTGCCAGCAGTTTACGGTGGGGGGGTGGTAATGAGCAGTTCTTC. Translation gives CASSLRWGGGNEQFF.